These T cell receptor beta chains were read from a single sample in a study of blood T cell repertoires in COVID-19. Here immunoSEQ multiplex PCR was the method, and the copy in TCRdb shows in-frame clones only, minus some. Altogether approximately 300,000 clones are present, 85% being singletons, with the ten largest covering about 2%. The sample taken for sequencing was PBMCs or T cells enriched from blood (not recorded which). These receptors were taken from a young woman who had been exposed to COVID-19. Both conserved end residues are part of each CDR3. D genes are given only for firm matches. Only some rows state a clone size, as once, few, many or a class for expanded clones.

-	TRBV28	TRBJ2-7	-	TGTGCCAGCAGTCCCCCGGTAGCGGTAGTCTACGAGCAGTACTTC	CASSPPVAVVYEQYF
-	TRBV19	TRBJ2-2	-	TGTGCCAGTAGTATAGATGGGTTCGGGGTCGGGGAGCTGTTTTTT	CASSIDGFGVGELFF
-	TRBV9	TRBJ1-2	TRBD1	TGTGCCAGCAGCGTAGAGAACAGGGGGATAGGTGGCTACACCTTC	CASSVENRGIGGYTF
-	TRBV28	TRBJ1-2	-	TGTGCCAGCAGTTTCCGTGGGGAGGCTAACTATGGCTACACCTTC	CASSFRGEANYGYTF
once	TRBV5-4	TRBJ2-7	TRBD1	TGTGCCAGCAGCCCCGGGACAGGGAGTTACGAGCAGTACTTC	CASSPGTGSYEQYF
few	TRBV4-1	TRBJ2-7	TRBD2	TGCGCCAGCAGCCAAGAGTCCCGACGGGGACTAGCGATAGACCACGAGCAGTACTTC	CASSQESRRGLAIDHEQYF
-	TRBV5-4	TRBJ2-3	-	TGTGCCAGCAGCTTGGCCAGGGAAACAGATACGCAGTATTTT	CASSLARETDTQYF
once	TRBV18	TRBJ2-7	TRBD1	TGTGCCAGCTCGAAAGGACAGGGTTCGGACGAGCAGTACTTC	CASSKGQGSDEQYF
-	TRBV19	TRBJ1-2	-	TGTGCCAGTAGCTCCCCAGGGGTGAAAGCTAACTATGGCTACACCTTC	CASSSPGVKANYGYTF
-	TRBV6-2/TRBV6-3	TRBJ2-7	-	TGTGCCAGCAGTTTTTATGGACGGGGGTCCGAGCAGTACTTC	CASSFYGRGSEQYF
-	TRBV11-2	TRBJ2-1	-	TGTGCCAGCAGCTCCCTGAGGCTAGCGAGCTACAATGAGCAGTTCTTC	CASSSLRLASYNEQFF
-	TRBV11-2	TRBJ2-6	-	TGTGCCAGCAGCTTAGGGTACAGGGAGAGCTCTGGGGCCAACGTCCTGACTTTC	CASSLGYRESSGANVLTF
-	TRBV6-6	TRBJ2-3	TRBD2	TGTGCCAGCAGTCCAACTAGCGGGGGGACCCTGACGGATACGCAGTATTTT	CASSPTSGGTLTDTQYF
-	TRBV19	TRBJ2-6	-	TGTGCCAGTAAAGGGGTCTCTGGGGCCAACGTCCTGACTTTC	CASKGVSGANVLTF
-	TRBV28	TRBJ1-1	-	TGTGCCAGCAGAATCAGGGTTCCCACTGAAGCTTTCTTT	CASRIRVPTEAFF
-	TRBV7-3	TRBJ1-5	TRBD1	TGTGCCAGCAGTCCCCAACAGGGGCAGCCCCAGCATTTT	CASSPQQGQPQHF
-	TRBV2	TRBJ2-1	TRBD1	TGTGCCAGCCGGCGAGGGGGCGCGGGCCCATTGGATGAGCAGTTCTTC	CASRRGGAGPLDEQFF
-	TRBV11-2	TRBJ1-4	-	TGTGCCAGCAGCTTTTGGCAGGGGCCTGAAAAACTGTTTTTT	CASSFWQGPEKLFF
many	TRBV19	TRBJ2-4	TRBD2	TGTGCCAGTAGTCCGGGACTAGCGGCCCTGGGGCTAGCCAAAAACATTCAGTACTTC	CASSPGLAALGLAKNIQYF
-	TRBV13	TRBJ2-1	TRBD2	TGTGCCAGCAGCTTTTCCCCCGGGACTAGCGATGAGCAGTTCTTC	CASSFSPGTSDEQFF
-	TRBV2	TRBJ1-1	-	TGTGCCAGCAGGATCCGGGGGGCCGGGACTGAAGCTTTCTTT	CASRIRGAGTEAFF
-	TRBV28	TRBJ1-2	-	TGTGCCAGCAGTTTATGGTTGGGCAGGGCTCTACCTCTCTATGGCTACACCTTC	CASSLWLGRALPLYGYTF
-	TRBV2	TRBJ1-1	-	TGTGCCAGCAGAGCGACAGGCTGGGGGGCTTTCTTT	CASRATGWGAFF
-	TRBV7-3	TRBJ1-6	TRBD1	TGTGCCAGCAGCACACGGACAGGGAACTCACCCCTCCACTTT	CASSTRTGNSPLHF
-	TRBV28	TRBJ1-4	TRBD1	TGTGCCAGCAGTTTTCACCCGGGACAGGGTAGTGAAAAACTGTTTTTT	CASSFHPGQGSEKLFF
-	TRBV6-2/TRBV6-3	TRBJ2-3	-	TGTGCCAGCAGTTCTTATTCTCCAGATACGCAGTATTTT	CASSSYSPDTQYF
few	TRBV14	TRBJ1-2	-	TGTGCCAGCAGCCCCCCGGGGAGGGGCTATGGCTACACCTTC	CASSPPGRGYGYTF
-	TRBV7-2	TRBJ2-7	TRBD2	TGTGCCAGCCAATATGTCCTAGCGGGGAACTACGAGCAGTACTTC	CASQYVLAGNYEQYF
-	TRBV28	TRBJ1-1	-	TGTGCCAGCAGTAGGGGGGGCACTGAAGCTTTCTTT	CASSRGGTEAFF
few	TRBV6-5	TRBJ1-6	TRBD1	TGTGCCAGCAGCCGGTACGACAGGGGAGGTTCACCCCTCCACTTT	CASSRYDRGGSPLHF
-	TRBV4-3	TRBJ2-3	-	TGCGCCAGCAGCCACGAGTTAGTCACCTTCACAGATACGCAGTATTTT	CASSHELVTFTDTQYF
-	TRBV7-6	TRBJ1-2	TRBD1	TGTGCCAGCAGCTCCCGACAGGGGGATGCCTATGGCTACACCTTC	CASSSRQGDAYGYTF
-	TRBV21-1	TRBJ2-7	-	TGTGCCAGCAGCAAAAATTTACAAGCGGGATGGTACGAGCAGTACTTC	CASSKNLQAGWYEQYF
once	TRBV2	TRBJ2-7	TRBD1	TGTGCCGGGCGCGGACAGGGTAGTAGGGTGCAGTACTTC	CAGRGQGSRVQYF
-	TRBV6-5	TRBJ1-2	TRBD1	TGTGCCAGCAGTTCGGGACAGGGAACAGGTGGCTACACCTTC	CASSSGQGTGGYTF
-	TRBV19	TRBJ2-7	-	TGTGCCAGTAGTCCCGCGACAGGCTCCTACGAGCAGTACTTC	CASSPATGSYEQYF
-	TRBV7-3	TRBJ1-1	TRBD1	TGTGCCAGCAGAGCGGACAGGAGCACTGAAGCTTTCTTT	CASRADRSTEAFF
-	TRBV28	TRBJ2-7	TRBD1	TGTGCCAGCCATCACCCGACGACAGGGGATCGCTACGAGCAGTACTTC	CASHHPTTGDRYEQYF
-	TRBV9	TRBJ1-4	TRBD1	TGTGCCAGCAGCGTCCCGGGGACAGGGGGTGAAAAACTGTTTTTT	CASSVPGTGGEKLFF
-	TRBV5-6	TRBJ2-3	-	TGTGCCAGCAGCCCGGGAGCTACTAGCACAGATACGCAGTATTTT	CASSPGATSTDTQYF
-	TRBV5-4	TRBJ1-6	TRBD1	TGTGCCAGCAGCTCACGACAGGGGGTGGGGTCACCCCTCCACTTT	CASSSRQGVGSPLHF
-	TRBV5-6	TRBJ1-4	TRBD1	TGTGCCAGCAGCTTGACAGGGGGCGATGAAAAACTGTTTTTT	CASSLTGGDEKLFF